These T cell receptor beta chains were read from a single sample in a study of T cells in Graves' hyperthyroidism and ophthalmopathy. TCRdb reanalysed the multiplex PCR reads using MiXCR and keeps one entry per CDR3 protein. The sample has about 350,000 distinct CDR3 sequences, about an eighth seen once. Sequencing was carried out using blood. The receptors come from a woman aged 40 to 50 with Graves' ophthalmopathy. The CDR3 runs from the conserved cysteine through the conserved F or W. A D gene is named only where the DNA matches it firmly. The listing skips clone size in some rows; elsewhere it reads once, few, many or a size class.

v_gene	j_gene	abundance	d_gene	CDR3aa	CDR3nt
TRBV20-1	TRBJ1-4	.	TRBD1	CSARDSGKSNEKLFF	TGCAGTGCCCGGGACAGTGGAAAATCTAATGAAAAACTGTTTTTT
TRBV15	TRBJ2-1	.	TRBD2	CATSRDSASGSNEQFF	TGTGCCACCAGCAGAGATTCGGCTAGCGGGAGCAATGAGCAGTTCTTC
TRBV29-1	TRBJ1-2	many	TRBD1	CSATRTGPQKGYTF	TGCAGCGCAACCCGGACAGGGCCGCAGAAGGGCTACACCTTC
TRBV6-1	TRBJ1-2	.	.	CASRNTGHGYGYTF	TGTGCCAGCAGAAACACAGGGCATGGCTATGGCTACACCTTC
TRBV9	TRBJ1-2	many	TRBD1	CASSAGQGAESGYTF	TGTGCCAGCAGCGCGGGACAGGGTGCCGAGAGTGGCTACACCTTC
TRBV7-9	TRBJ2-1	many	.	CASSPVRGAKGNEQFF	TGTGCCAGCAGTCCCGTCCGGGGGGCAAAGGGCAATGAGCAGTTCTTC
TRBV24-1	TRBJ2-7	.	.	CATSDSGTRPYEQYF	TGTGCCACCAGTGATTCGGGGACTCGACCCTACGAGCAGTACTTC
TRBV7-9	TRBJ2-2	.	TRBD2	CASSSRLAGRNTGELFF	TGTGCCAGCAGCTCTCGACTAGCGGGGAGGAACACCGGGGAGCTGTTTTTT
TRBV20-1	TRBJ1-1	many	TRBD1	CSARQGLYSTEAFF	TGCAGTGCACGACAGGGACTTTATAGCACTGAAGCTTTCTTT
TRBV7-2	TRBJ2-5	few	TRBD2	CASSLQAGGSETQYF	TGTGCCAGCAGCTTACAAGCGGGGGGTTCAGAGACCCAGTACTTC
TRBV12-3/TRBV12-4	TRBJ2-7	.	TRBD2	CASSLGTSYEQYF	TGTGCCAGCAGTCTGGGGACTAGCTACGAGCAGTACTTC
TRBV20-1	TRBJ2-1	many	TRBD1	CSAETGQDYNEQFF	TGCAGTGCTGAGACGGGACAGGACTACAATGAGCAGTTCTTC
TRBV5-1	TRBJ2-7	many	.	CASSATGQSSYEQYF	TGCGCCAGCAGCGCAACCGGACAATCCTCCTACGAGCAGTACTTC
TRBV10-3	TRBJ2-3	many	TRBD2	CAISDAGGTDTQYF	TGTGCCATCAGTGACGCGGGGGGCACAGATACGCAGTATTTT
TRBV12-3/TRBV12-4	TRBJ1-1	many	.	CASSFRPGRVGMNTEAFF	TGTGCCAGCAGTTTCCGTCCAGGGCGGGTGGGCATGAACACTGAAGCTTTCTTT
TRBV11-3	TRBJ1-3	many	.	CASSWDGGNTIYF	TGTGCCAGCAGCTGGGACGGAGGAAACACCATATATTTT
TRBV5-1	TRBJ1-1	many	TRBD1	CASSRLTGGETEAFF	TGCGCCAGCAGCCGCTTGACAGGGGGCGAAACTGAAGCTTTCTTT
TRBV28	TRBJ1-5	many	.	CASSRARVRENQPQHF	TGTGCCAGCAGCCGTGCCAGGGTTCGTGAGAATCAGCCCCAGCATTTT
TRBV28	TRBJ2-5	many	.	CASSFHRSGETQYF	TGTGCCAGCAGTTTTCACAGGTCCGGGGAGACCCAGTACTTC
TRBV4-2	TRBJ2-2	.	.	CASSQEYPNTGELFF	TGTGCCAGCAGCCAAGAGTACCCTAACACCGGGGAGCTGTTTTTT
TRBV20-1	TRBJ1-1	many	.	CSARGIEAFF	TGCAGTGCTAGGGGGATTGAAGCTTTCTTT
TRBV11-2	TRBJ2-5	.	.	CASPGETQYF	TGTGCCAGCCCGGGAGAGACCCAGTACTTC
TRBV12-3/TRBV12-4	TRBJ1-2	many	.	CASGAGSKYGYTF	TGTGCAAGCGGCGCCGGATCCAAGTATGGCTACACCTTC
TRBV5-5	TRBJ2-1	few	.	CASSQNRGTREFF	TGTGCCAGCAGCCAAAATCGGGGCACTAGAGAGTTCTTC
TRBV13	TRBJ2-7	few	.	CASSPGPASGEQYF	TGTGCCAGCAGCCCCGGGCCCGCTTCGGGCGAGCAGTACTTC
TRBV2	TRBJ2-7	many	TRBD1	CASRYRGLDEQYF	TGTGCCAGCAGGTACAGGGGGCTGGACGAGCAGTACTTC
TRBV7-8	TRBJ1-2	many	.	CASSLYQGMLGYTF	TGTGCCAGCAGCTTATATCAGGGGATGCTAGGCTACACCTTC
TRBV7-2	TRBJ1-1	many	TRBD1	CASGRQGGTEAFF	TGTGCCAGCGGCCGACAGGGGGGCACTGAAGCTTTCTTT
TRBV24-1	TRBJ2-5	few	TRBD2	CATSDPQTGLAGGYQETQYF	TGTGCCACCAGTGATCCGCAGACTGGACTAGCGGGGGGCTACCAAGAGACCCAGTACTTC
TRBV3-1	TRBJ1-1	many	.	CASSQELVLEQLDTEAFF	TGTGCCAGCAGCCAAGAACTTGTGCTTGAGCAGCTGGATACTGAAGCTTTCTTT
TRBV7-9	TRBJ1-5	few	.	CASSPTEVAQPQHF	TGTGCCAGCAGCCCTACAGAGGTCGCTCAGCCCCAGCATTTT
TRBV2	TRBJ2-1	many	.	CASSPRWGLGGGEQFF	TGTGCCAGCAGTCCAAGGTGGGGTCTCGGGGGTGGTGAGCAGTTCTTC
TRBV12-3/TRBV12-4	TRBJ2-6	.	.	CATGGDRANSGANVLTF	TGTGCCACCGGGGGGGACAGAGCGAACTCTGGGGCCAACGTCCTGACTTTC
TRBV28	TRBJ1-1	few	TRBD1	CASSSPRQGPMNTEAFF	TGTGCCAGCAGTTCCCCCCGACAGGGGCCCATGAACACTGAAGCTTTCTTT
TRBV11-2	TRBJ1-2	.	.	CASSLVATDGYTF	TGTGCCAGCAGCTTAGTGGCGACAGATGGCTACACCTTC
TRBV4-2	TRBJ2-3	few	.	CASSHPSQGGTDTQYF	TGTGCCAGCAGCCATCCCTCGCAGGGAGGCACAGATACGCAGTATTTT
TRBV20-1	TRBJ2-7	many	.	CSARDLQRSVWEQYF	TGCAGTGCTAGAGACCTACAGAGGTCGGTATGGGAGCAGTACTTC
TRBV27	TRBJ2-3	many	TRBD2	CASSREPPLAGGGTDTQYF	TGTGCCAGCAGTCGAGAACCCCCCTTAGCGGGAGGGGGCACAGATACGCAGTATTTT
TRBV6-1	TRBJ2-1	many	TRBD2	CASSLTSGPLNEQFF	TGTGCCAGCAGTTTGACTAGCGGGCCCTTGAATGAGCAGTTCTTC
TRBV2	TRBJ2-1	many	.	CASSPPTYSQGQFF	TGTGCCAGCAGTCCCCCGACATACTCACAAGGGCAGTTCTTC
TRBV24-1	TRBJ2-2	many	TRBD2	CATSDSGTPGELFF	TGTGCCACCAGTGATAGCGGGACTCCGGGGGAGCTGTTTTTT